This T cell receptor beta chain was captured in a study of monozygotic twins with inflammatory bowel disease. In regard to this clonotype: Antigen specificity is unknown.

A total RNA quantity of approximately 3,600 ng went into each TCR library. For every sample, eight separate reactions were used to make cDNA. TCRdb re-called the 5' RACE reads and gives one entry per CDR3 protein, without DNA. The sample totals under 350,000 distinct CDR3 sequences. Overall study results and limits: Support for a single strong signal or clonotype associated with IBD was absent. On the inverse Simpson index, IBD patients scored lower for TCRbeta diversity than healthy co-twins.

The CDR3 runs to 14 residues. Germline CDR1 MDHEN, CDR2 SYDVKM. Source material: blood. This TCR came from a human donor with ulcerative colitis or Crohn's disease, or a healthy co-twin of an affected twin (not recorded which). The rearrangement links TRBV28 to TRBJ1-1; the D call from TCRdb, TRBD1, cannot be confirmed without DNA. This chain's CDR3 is CASSLPGGNTEAFF.